The 28 T cell receptor beta chains reported below all come from one sample, sequenced in a study of T-cell reconstitution after alpha-beta-depleted transplantation in children. A TCRbeta library incorporating unique molecular identifiers was prepared. TCRdb called the PCR reads again in MiXCR, with one record for every CDR3 protein. The repertoire holds about 980,000 distinct CDR3 sequences, with roughly 29% as singletons. Specimen: PBMCs, mostly from graft donor cells, collected 360 days after TCRalphabeta/CD19-depleted stem cell transplant. These receptors originate from a boy under two years old who had a stem cell transplant for SCID, so the T cells may come from the graft donor.

In this sample, this clonotype turned up a few times. The chain links TRBV4-1 to TRBJ1-5; 9 nucleotides match TRBD1. Germline CDR1 is MGHRA and CDR2 is YSYEKL. J was trimmed by 5 bases and V by 1 base; bases with no gene match: 12. This CDR3 spans 18 amino acids. CDR3 sequence reads: CASSQGAPRDRVYQPQHF. In nucleotides, the CDR3 is TGCGCCAGCAGCCAAGGGGCTCCCCGGGACAGGGTTTATCAGCCCCAGCATTTT.

This clonotype was counted a few times. This chain uses TRBV3-1 with TRBJ2-5; D not certain. The CDR3 is made up of 15 amino acids. Germline assignment: CDR1 LGHDT and CDR2 YNNKEL (reference sequence). V lost 4 bases and J lost 1, with 13 bases in between. The CDR3 sequence is CASSPNTVFQETQYF. The CDR3 DNA reads TGTGCCAGCAGCCCTAATACGGTTTTCCAAGAGACCCAGTACTTC.

The V call is TRBV4-1, the J call TRBJ2-7; D is tentatively TRBD1 or TRBD2 (5 bases each). CDR3 length equals 16 residues. The germline V gene encodes CDR1 MGHRA and CDR2 YSYEKL. V was trimmed by 2 bases and J by 0 bases, leaving 14 bases between them. This chain's CDR3 is CASSQPVRGGSYEQYF. The DNA for the CDR3 is TGCGCCAGCAGCCAACCAGTTCGTGGGGGCTCCTACGAGCAGTACTTC.

This clonotype was counted only a few times. The V and J genes are TRBV4-1 and TRBJ2-3; D might be TRBD1 (6 bases). The germline CDR1 and CDR2 sequences are MGHRA and YSYEKL. CDR3 length: 15 amino acids. V lost 2 bases, J lost 2 bases, and 11 bases lay in between. The CDR3 coding sequence is TGCGCCAGCAGCCAACCGGACAGAACCACAGATACGCAGTATTTT. Amino acids: CASSQPDRTTDTQYF.

The chain links TRBV2 to TRBJ2-3, with D hard to call. The V and J ends lost 6 bases and 1 base respectively, with 11 bases between them. CDR1 and CDR2 (germline): SNHLY, FYNNEI. CDR3 length equals 14 residues. This CDR3 is CASRLTTRTDTQYF. The CDR3 region has the DNA TGTGCCAGCAGGTTGACCACCCGCACAGATACGCAGTATTTT.

The genes are TRBV7-9 and TRBJ2-5; D gene unclear. From germline, CDR1 is SEHNR and CDR2 FQNEAQ (reference sequence). This CDR3 region has 14 residues. Trimming took off 7 bases at V and 5 bases at J, with 17 bases between the two ends. The DNA for the CDR3 is TGTGCCAGCACCGCGTACGGGCCCCCGGAGACCCAGTACTTC. Translating gives CASTAYGPPETQYF.

The genes are TRBV29-1 and TRBJ1-3; D not resolved. V gave up 4 bases and J gave up 0 bases, with 4 bases separating them. CDR3 length equals 12 residues. CDR1 and CDR2 (germline): SQVTM, ANQGSEA. CDR3 coding DNA: TGCAGCGTTGGGAGCTCTGGAAACACCATATATTTT. Protein product: CSVGSSGNTIYF.

There are many counts of this clonotype. The chain joins TRBV7-9 to TRBJ2-1, with 8 nucleotides matching TRBD1. Germline CDR1 and CDR2: SEHNR and FQNEAQ (reference sequence). Losses at the gene ends were 4 bases for V and 3 bases for J; bases not matched to a gene: 8. There are 16 residues in the CDR3. CDR3 sequence reads: CASSSIKTGVYNEQFF. The CDR3 DNA reads TGTGCCAGCAGCTCGATCAAGACAGGGGTCTACAATGAGCAGTTCTTC.

This clonotype showed up just a few times. Written as DNA, the CDR3 is TGCGCCAGCAGCCAATGGGAACTAGATTCCGAGCAGTACTTC. As protein: CASSQWELDSEQYF. The V and J genes are TRBV4-1 and TRBJ2-7; D possibly corresponds to TRBD2 (5 bases). Germline V lookup: CDR1 MGHRA, CDR2 YSYEKL. The CDR3 is 14 amino acids. Trimming pared 2 bases from V and 6 bases from J, leaving 14 bases between.

The chain recombines TRBV12-3 or TRBV12-4 with TRBJ2-4, with D hard to call. Deletions cut 10 bases from V and 0 bases from J, with 10 bases between. The CDR3 covers 13 residues. DNA of the CDR3: TGTGCCACCTCGGGTGGAGCCAAAAACATTCAGTACTTC. Its protein product is CATSGGAKNIQYF.

V and J are TRBV5-1 and TRBJ2-2, with D maybe TRBD2 (6 bases). Germline CDR1 and CDR2: SGHRS and YFSETQ. The V end lost 5 bases, the J end lost 4 bases, and 9 bases lay between the germline ends. The CDR3 is 13 residues long. CDR3 sequence (DNA): TGCGCCAGCAGGGAGGGGAGCACCGGGGAGCTGTTTTTT. Translating gives CASREGSTGELFF.

The chain has TRBV15 and TRBJ1-1; unclear D gene. V was shortened by 3 bases and J by 5 bases, with 10 bases between the two germline ends. The CDR3 is 13 residues long. Per germline, CDR1 LNHNV and CDR2 YYDKDF (reference sequence). The CDR3 loop reads CATSSDGRTEAFF. The CDR3 DNA reads as TGTGCCACCAGCAGCGACGGACGGACTGAAGCTTTCTTT.

This rearrangement joins TRBV7-8 to TRBJ2-5; maybe TRBD1 (5 bases). CDR3 length: 15 amino acids. V gave up 5 bases and J gave up 0 bases, with 13 bases separating them. Germline-derived CDR1 and CDR2 are SGHVS and FQNEAQ. The CDR3, as DNA: TGTGCCAGCAGCCCCCCGACAGCCTACCAAGAGACCCAGTACTTC. Translated: CASSPPTAYQETQYF.

This rearrangement joins TRBV7-6 to TRBJ2-3; D call uncertain. The germline CDR1 and CDR2 sequences are SGHVS and FNYEAQ. The V gene lost 5 bases and the J gene lost 0 bases, with 9 bases spanning the gap. The CDR3 spans 14 residues. In DNA form, the CDR3 reads TGTGCCAGCAGCGCGACCTCTAGCACAGATACGCAGTATTTT. Translated, it gives CASSATSSTDTQYF.

V usage is TRBV10-3 and J usage is TRBJ2-3, with D possibly being TRBD1 (6 bases). Trimming took 3 bases from V and 3 from J, leaving 19 bases between them. Per germline, CDR1 ENHRY and CDR2 SYGVKD. The CDR3 is made up of 17 amino acids. The CDR3: CAISDYLNRVRTDTQYF. The CDR3 DNA follows: TGTGCCATCAGTGACTACCTCAACAGGGTCCGTACAGATACGCAGTATTTT.

The chain recombines TRBV5-1 with TRBJ2-7; the D gene could be TRBD1 or TRBD2 (5 bases each). Germline lookup yields CDR1 SGHRS and CDR2 YFSETQ. The ends were cut back, 7 bases at V and 0 bases at J, with 17 bases in the middle. This CDR3 region has 15 residues. The CDR3 loop is CASRLTGTSSYEQYF. CDR3 coding DNA: TGCGCCAGCCGCCTCACCGGGACGTCCTCCTACGAGCAGTACTTC.

The chain has TRBV18 and TRBJ2-5; tentatively, D is TRBD2 (7 bases). Trimming removed 3 bases from V and 5 bases from J, with 22 bases in between. Germline values: CDR1 KGHSH, CDR2 LQKENI. The CDR3 loop spans 17 amino acids. This chain's CDR3 is CASSPDTGRVGSETQYF. DNA for the CDR3: TGTGCCAGCTCACCTGATACAGGGAGGGTCGGTTCGGAGACCCAGTACTTC.

V gene TRBV5-1 combines with J gene TRBJ2-1, with 7 bases aligning to TRBD1. CDR1 is SGHRS and CDR2 is YFSETQ in the germline V gene. Trimming removed 7 bases from V and 12 bases from J; junction bases left unmatched: 19. The CDR3 extends over 15 amino acids. CDR3 sequence (DNA): TGCGCCAGCGGAAAGCCGGGACAGCAGGCGTCTGGGCAGTTCTTC. Protein product: CASGKPGQQASGQFF.

This clonotype showed up just a few times. V is TRBV5-6 and J is TRBJ2-2; TRBD1 aligns across 12 bases. V was clipped by 2 bases and J by 2 bases; unmatched bases: 1. The germline CDR1 and CDR2 sequences are SGHDT and YYEEEE. The CDR3 runs 16 residues. CDR3 loop: CASSFGTGGNTGELFF. DNA of the CDR3: TGTGCCAGCAGCTTCGGGACAGGGGGCAACACCGGGGAGCTGTTTTTT.

This clonotype was detected only once. The chain combines TRBV25-1 with TRBJ2-7; weak D call: TRBD2 (6 bases). CDR3 size: 12 residues. The ends were cut back, 7 bases at V and 7 bases at J, with 14 bases in the middle. From germline, CDR1 is MGHDK and CDR2 SYGVNS. CDR3 residues: CASTRGTGEQYF. For the CDR3, the DNA is TGTGCCAGCACCCGAGGGACTGGGGAGCAGTACTTC.

The chain joins TRBV7-3 to TRBJ2-1, with D perhaps assigned TRBD1 or TRBD2 (6 bases each). The V end lost 5 bases, the J end lost 9 bases, and 23 bases lay between the germline ends. Germline V gene data show CDR1 as SGHTA and CDR2 as FQGTGA. The CDR3 contains 16 residues. The CDR3 coding sequence is TGTGCCAGCAGCCCCATGGGTACAGGGAGGATCGGTGAGCAGTTCTTC. As protein: CASSPMGTGRIGEQFF.

V usage is TRBV6-5 and J usage is TRBJ2-2, with 9 positions matching TRBD1. CDR3 size: 16 residues. V lost 4 bases, J lost 1 base, and 4 bases stayed unmatched. Germline V CDR1 and CDR2: MNHEY, SVGAGI. CDR3 sequence (DNA): TGTGCCAGCAGTTCCCCGGACAGGGGGAACACCGGGGAGCTGTTTTTT. It is translated as CASSSPDRGNTGELFF.

This clonotype was detected a few times. The CDR3 DNA follows: TGTGCCAGCAGTTTACAGCGGGGGGGCATCTACGAGCAGTACTTC. Translation: CASSLQRGGIYEQYF. The gene calls are TRBV27 and TRBJ2-7, with 10 positions matching TRBD2. The CDR3 has 15 residues. V was clipped by 2 bases and J by 3 bases; unmatched bases: 4. Looked up from germline, CDR1 is MNHEY and CDR2 is SMNVEV (reference sequence).

The chain joins TRBV23-1 to TRBJ2-7, with 7 bases fitting TRBD2. TRBV23-1 is treated as an ORF (open reading frame) with a function not yet certain. This CDR3 has 15 residues. Trimming took 3 bases from V and 5 from J; bases not matched to a gene: 10. The CDR3 reads CASSHKGAGTDEQYF. In nucleotides, the CDR3 is TGCGCCAGCAGTCACAAGGGAGCGGGGACCGACGAGCAGTACTTC.

This clonotype was seen more than once but under ten times. This sequence joins TRBV6-5 and TRBJ2-7; D is perhaps TRBD2 (6 bases). V was cut by 0 bases and J by 5 bases, with 11 bases left in between. CDR1 is MNHEY, CDR2 SVGAGI, per germline. The CDR3 runs 14 residues. The CDR3, as DNA: TGTGCCAGCAGTTACTCGAGTTCGGGGGACGAGCAGTACTTC. As protein: CASSYSSSGDEQYF.

The rearrangement uses TRBV11-2 and TRBJ2-2, with 9 bases fitting TRBD1. Germline V gene data show CDR1 as SGHAT and CDR2 as FQNNGV. V lost 5 bases, J lost 6 bases, and 10 bases stayed unmatched. The CDR3 runs to 16 residues. This CDR3 is CASSPHRDRVAGELFF. In DNA form, the CDR3 reads TGTGCCAGCAGCCCCCACCGGGACAGGGTCGCCGGGGAGCTGTTTTTT.

The gene calls are TRBV20-1 and TRBJ2-1; D is possibly TRBD2 (7 bases). The germline gives CDR1 DFQATT, CDR2 SNEGSKA (reference sequence). The CDR3 runs 15 residues. V lost 8 bases and J lost 0, with 17 bases in between. The CDR3 region has the DNA TGCAGTCCACGAGGGGGGGTGAACTCCTACAATGAGCAGTTCTTC. This translates into CSPRGGVNSYNEQFF.

The rearrangement uses TRBV18 and TRBJ1-1, with D possibly matching TRBD1 (6 bases). Germline V gives CDR1 KGHSH, CDR2 LQKENI. Trimming stripped 0 bases from V and 0 bases from J, with 17 bases between. This CDR3 has 18 residues. CDR3 in DNA: TGTGCCAGCTCACCACCAGACCACTTTCGGACAGTGAACACTGAAGCTTTCTTT. Translating gives CASSPPDHFRTVNTEAFF.